A selection of T cell receptor beta chains follows, all from one sample in a study of Ad26.COV2.S vaccination and SARS-CoV-2 variants. Libraries were prepared by immunoSEQ multiplex PCR; TCRdb keeps only in-frame clonotypes and omits some of them. The profile shows about 400,000 clones, around 91% of them singletons. The sequenced sample was peripheral blood, obtained in a trial of Ad26.COV2.S vaccine versus placebo. These receptors were taken from a person between 18 and 60 years old who received the Ad26.COV2.S COVID-19 vaccine or a placebo. The CDR3 runs from the conserved cysteine through the conserved F or W. A D gene is named only where the DNA matches it firmly. Rows may omit the clone size; those that give it use once, few, many or a size class.

cdr3_nt | cdr3_aa | j_call | clone_size | d_call | v_call
TGTGCCAGCAGTGGGGGCGGGTTCACTGAAGCTTTCTTT | CASSGGGFTEAFF | TRBJ1-1 | . | . | TRBV6-2/TRBV6-3
TGTGCCAGCCTTAAGGACACCCGGAATTCACCCCTCCACTTT | CASLKDTRNSPLHF | TRBJ1-6 | . | . | TRBV6-5
TGTGCCAGTAGTCGCTCCCGGGACTTCTCTTCCTACGAGCAGTACTTC | CASSRSRDFSSYEQYF | TRBJ2-7 | few | . | TRBV19
TGCGCCAGCAGCTTTTGGGAAGGAGGGCGTGAGCAGTTCTTC | CASSFWEGGREQFF | TRBJ2-1 | . | . | TRBV5-1
TGTGCCACGGGACAGGGGAAGGATTCACCCCTCCACTTT | CATGQGKDSPLHF | TRBJ1-6 | . | TRBD1 | TRBV10-3
TGTGCCAGCAGCCCCCCGAACACTGAAGCTTTCTTT | CASSPPNTEAFF | TRBJ1-1 | . | . | TRBV11-3
TGTGCCAGCAGTTACTCGATCCTCGGATCCTACGAGCAGTACTTC | CASSYSILGSYEQYF | TRBJ2-7 | . | . | TRBV6-5
TGCAGCGTTGTACTAGCGGGATCGACCCAGTACTTC | CSVVLAGSTQYF | TRBJ2-5 | . | TRBD2 | TRBV29-1
TGTGCCAGCAGCTTTACTAGCGGGGAATACGAGCAGTACTTC | CASSFTSGEYEQYF | TRBJ2-7 | . | TRBD2 | TRBV7-9
TGTGCCAGCAGTGAAGCGGGGGGGAGCACTGAAGCTTTCTTT | CASSEAGGSTEAFF | TRBJ1-1 | few | . | TRBV6-1
TGTGCCAGCAGTCCCGGGGTAGCGATCTCCTACAATGAGCAGTTCTTC | CASSPGVAISYNEQFF | TRBJ2-1 | . | . | TRBV28
TGCGCCAGCAGCGCGGGTCTCCTAGACACAGATACGCAGTATTTT | CASSAGLLDTDTQYF | TRBJ2-3 | . | . | TRBV5-1
TGTGCCAGCAGTCCCCGAGTTAGCGGCGCCTACGAGCAGTACTTC | CASSPRVSGAYEQYF | TRBJ2-7 | . | . | TRBV7-2
TGTGCCAGCAGAACTGACAGGCGGTCTAACTATGGCTACACCTTC | CASRTDRRSNYGYTF | TRBJ1-2 | . | . | TRBV28
TGTGCCAGTAGCGACAGGGGAACAGATACGCAGTATTTT | CASSDRGTDTQYF | TRBJ2-3 | . | TRBD1 | TRBV19
TGTGCCACCAGCAGAGATCAAGGAGACACCGGGGAGCTGTTTTTT | CATSRDQGDTGELFF | TRBJ2-2 | . | . | TRBV15
TGTGCCAGCAGTTCCCTCCCGGGCAGGGCCCCCTGGTACTTC | CASSSLPGRAPWYF | TRBJ2-7 | . | . | TRBV27